This entry describes one T cell receptor beta chain. Its antigen is still unknown. Base qualities were left out, and no much larger clone turns up one base away. This entry comes from a study of T cell clonotyping in hematopoietic cell transplantation (dated by TCRdb to the early 2020s). For the study in its entirety: A total of 120 to 150 blood samples were gathered in the study from roughly 40 consecutive transplant recipients along with their related donors. Patients were recruited between late 2015 and 2017 and followed until September 2020 or death.

Study-wide findings and limitations: Donor and pretransplant recipient Inverse Simpson Index values predicted broader posttransplant TCR repertoire diversity. The sample size was limited, and because cells were not sorted, the contributions of CD4 and CD8 repertoires could not be separated. Recipient TCR diversity fell after transplant, with pathologically expanded clonotypes rising progressively from day 30 to day 180. Only a small fraction of recipient repertoires overlapped donor repertoires, with over 97% appearing de novo at the given depth.

Germline trimming: 0 bases from V, 8 bases from J; junction bases outside gene matches: 9. Based on the germline V gene (reference sequence), the CDR1 and CDR2 sequences are SEHNR and FQNEAQ. The cysteine opens and the phenylalanine closes a CDR3 of 16 amino acids. The read is trimmed to its CDR3 DNA, 48 bases read in frame from base 1. The immunoSEQ assay, a bias-controlled multiplex PCR with V- and J-specific primers, was used to amplify TCR beta CDR3 regions from genomic DNA. A second PCR step added a proprietary barcode and Illumina adapter sequences to the CDR3 amplicons. CDR3 libraries were sequenced on an Illumina MiSeq instrument. As for the authors' bioinformatics: Export and quality control were performed with immunoSEQ Analyzer 3.0, and downstream analyses were performed with R Bioconductor and Immunarch. Only productive rearrangements in the normalized downsampled data set went into calculating the repertoire metrics. In the normalized cohort, clonotypes with more than 5 templates were defined as pathologically expanded. Repertoire diversity was measured with the Inverse Simpson Index. The non-normalized data set was used for CMV-specificity analyses so that all clonotypes could be captured. TCRdb stores this immuneACCESS table with in-frame sequences only. Part of the clones is absent; in the studies checked, under half of the shortfall reflects unresolved V genes, and no reason is known for the rest. The D gene and trimming were derived from the DNA, and the V and J assignments and clone size from that table. This sample holds some 30,000 clones; approximately 90% were observed only once. The ten biggest clones cover about 10% of the sample.

The time point label, read with the paper, signifies: 100 days after allo-HCT. Blood from recipients was drawn about 28 days before transplant and again at days 30, 100 and 180 after transplant. Using Nuclei Lysis Solution, genomic DNA was extracted from unfractionated peripheral blood mononuclear cells that were either fresh or cryopreserved. The specimen was PBMCs, collected 100 days after allogeneic stem cell transplant. The receptor was derived from a female patient in her 50s who had an allogeneic stem cell transplant from a related donor, so the T cells may come from the graft donor. Some clones in this sample may be carry-over from other donors' samples. This chain is built from TRBV7-9 and TRBJ2-1, and 8 junctional nucleotides match TRBD1. The CDR3 reads as follows: CASSLAPGGLWDEQFF. The nucleotide sequence is TGTGCCAGCAGCTTAGCACCAGGGGGCCTTTGGGATGAGCAGTTCTTC. Full variable domain (CDR3 extended with the reference TRBV7-9 and TRBJ2-1 proteins): DTGVSQNPRHKITKRGQNVTFRCDPISEHNRLYWYRQTLGQGPEFLTYFQNEAQLEKSRLLSDRFSAERPKGSFSTLEIQRTEQGDSAMYLCASSLAPGGLWDEQFFGPGTRLTVL.